This T cell receptor beta chain appears in the sequencing data of a study of fetal regulatory T cell absence and autoimmunity. Data came from immunoSEQ multiplex PCR; TCRdb stores just in-frame clones and leaves some out. Of tens of thousands of clones detected, about 79% appear once; the ten largest clones hold 0.41%. The CDR3 is made up of 13 amino acids. V lost 6 bases and J 4 bases, leaving 13 bases between the germline ends. Germline CDR1 and CDR2: SGHRS and YFSETQ. Sequenced: cord blood. The sequence was obtained from a newborn boy with IPEX syndrome. This chain joins TRBV5-1 and TRBJ1-1; D remains unclear. The CDR3 sequence is CASKEDLSTEAFF. DNA of the CDR3: TGCGCCAGCAAGGAGGATTTGTCCACTGAAGCTTTCTTT.